This TCR beta chain comes out of a study of blood T cell repertoires in COVID-19 (dated by TCRdb to about 2020). Notes on the research overall: The collaborator samples originated in the United States, Italy and Spain and spanned the acute and convalescent phases of COVID-19. The repertoires were released in a freely available public database intended as a resource for research on the immune response to SARS-CoV-2. A de-identified subject ID, COVID-19 status, age in years and sex were almost always included in the sample metadata. Where HLA class I and class II types were available, the types were taken from metadata supplied by the sample provider, not from assay-based typing. Deeply sampled blood TCRbeta repertoires from subjects exposed to, actively infected with, or recovered from COVID-19 were included in the dataset. The prospective study material was composed of cDNA or gDNA derived from T cells, B-cell-depleted T cells, or PBMCs. The samples were drawn from the first 160 participants of the ongoing ImmuneRACE study and from 1,254 subjects provided by 6 global collaborators.

Overall study outcomes, separate from this receptor: The quantity of clinical and demographic metadata differed by source and by participant and was supplied without curation.

Concerning this clone: Its antigen is currently not known. Base qualities are not recorded, but no much larger clone differs from it by a single base.

Reading from cysteine to phenylalanine, the CDR3 counts 16 amino acids. Only the CDR3 DNA stays, 48 bases, in frame from base 1. V and J are trimmed by 1 base and 4 bases, and the gene matches miss 5 bases of the junction. The CDR1 and CDR2 encoded by the germline V gene (reference sequence) are LGHDT and YNNKEL. In the prospective study, participants were roughly 18 to 100 years old, resided in about two dozen geographic areas of the United States, and were enrolled through a virtual design. In the prospective study, cohorts were assigned on the basis of participant-reported clinical history obtained from a screening survey and a study questionnaire. Recovered participants in ImmuneRACE Cohort 3 were defined as having two consecutive negative NP/OP PCR tests, clearance from a healthcare professional, or resolution of symptoms. In the prospective study, whole blood, serum and a nasopharyngeal or oropharyngeal swab were collected from each participant by mobile phlebotomists. Prospective study participants could optionally give additional blood draws and questionnaires over an approximately two-month period. Blood samples from the prospective study were shipped frozen or at room temperature prior to DNA extraction.

The immunoSEQ Assay, a bias-controlled multiplex PCR, was used to amplify TCRbeta CDR3 regions from genomic DNA. Per the source publication's procedure: Nucleated cell counts per sample were estimated from amplification of reference gene primers within the assay. To quantify the absolute abundance of each unique TCRbeta CDR3 rearrangement, sequence reads were collapsed and filtered. For each sample, productive Simpson clonality was calculated by taking the square root of Simpson's diversity index across productive rearrangements. The table was pulled from immuneACCESS by TCRdb, which kept in-frame rearrangements only. Such tables lose some clones; where checked, under half of the loss comes from unresolved V genes, and the rest has no known cause. The DNA was the basis for D and trimming; V, J and clone size are from that table. This sample gives 200,000 to 300,000 clones in total; roughly nine tenths of them show up just once. The ten largest clones take up under 3% of the sample.

The sequence was obtained from a woman aged 18-29 years who had recovered from COVID-19. This chain joins TRBV3-1 (or the pseudogene TRBV3-2) to TRBJ2-3, with TRBD2 identical over 10 junction bases. The sample taken for sequencing was PBMCs or T cells enriched from blood (not recorded which). The CDR3 reads as follows: CASSQASGGNPDTQYF. The DNA is as follows: TGTGCCAGCAGCCAAGCTAGCGGGGGTAACCCAGATACGCAGTATTTT.